These 4 T cell receptor beta chains were sequenced from one sample in a study of T cell responses to AZD1222 COVID-19 vaccine. Method: immunoSEQ multiplex PCR; TCRdb's copy keeps in-frame clones and lacks some. The table records some 190,000 clones, about 93% of them present only once. The specimen was peripheral blood, collected 28 days after the second AZD1222 dose. The receptors were gathered from an adult who received the AZD1222 COVID-19 vaccine.

V is TRBV7-9 and J is TRBJ1-3; 10 bases map to TRBD1. V lost 5 bases to trimming and J lost 2 bases; unmatched junction nucleotides: 6. The CDR3 totals 16 residues. Germline V CDR1 and CDR2: SEHNR, FQNEAQ (reference sequence). The DNA for the CDR3 is TGTGCCAGCAGCACCCGGGACAGGGGTCCTGGAAACACCATATATTTT. This encodes CASSTRDRGPGNTIYF. The full variable domain, completed using reference TRBV7-9 and TRBJ1-3, is DTGVSQNPRHKITKRGQNVTFRCDPISEHNRLYWYRQTLGQGPEFLTYFQNEAQLEKSRLLSDRFSAERPKGSFSTLEIQRTEQGDSAMYLCASSTRDRGPGNTIYFGEGSWLTVV.

This clone was counted once. The rearrangement joins TRBV2 to TRBJ1-2, with no clear D. This CDR3 has 14 residues. Germline-derived CDR1 and CDR2 are SNHLY and FYNNEI. V was pared by 2 bases and J by 4 bases, with 11 bases between. The CDR3 region is CASSEQTDVYGYTF. The CDR3 bases are TGTGCCAGCAGTGAACAAACGGACGTCTATGGCTACACCTTC.

This chain uses TRBV21-1 with TRBJ2-3; TRBD1 was called by the table and not checked on the DNA. TRBV21-1 is shown as a pseudogene. The CDR3 is 18 amino acids. In DNA, the CDR3 is TGTGCCAGCAGCAAAAGGGCCCCTTGGAAGGGGAGCACAGATACGCAGTATTTT. This gives the protein CASSKRAPWKGSTDTQYF.

This chain joins TRBV27 and TRBJ1-1; perhaps TRBD1 as D (6 bases). The germline V gene encodes CDR1 MNHEY and CDR2 SMNVEV (reference sequence). The CDR3 totals 16 residues. V dropped 2 bases and J dropped 5 bases, with 18 bases sitting between them. This chain's CDR3 is CASSLGGRGIGTEAFF. Here the CDR3 DNA reads TGTGCCAGCAGTTTAGGGGGCCGAGGGATTGGGACTGAAGCTTTCTTT.